This TCR beta chain was documented in a study of blood T cell repertoires in COVID-19. In the study overall: Specimens from acute and convalescent COVID-19 originated in the United States, Italy and Spain.

CDR1 is SGHRS and CDR2 is YFSETQ in the germline V gene. Losses at the gene ends were 5 bases for V and 2 bases for J; bases not matched to a gene: 5. The CDR3 is 15 residues long. Some clones are missing from TCRdb's copy, which holds only in-frame ones; the method was immunoSEQ multiplex PCR. Seen here are approximately 230,000 clones, approximately 84% observed once, and the top ten hold roughly 15%. Participant age was about 18 to 95 years, and participants resided in about two dozen US areas. This receptor was identified in a man aged 35 to 55 who had recovered from COVID-19. The rearrangement joins TRBV5-1 to TRBJ2-3; 10 bases agree with TRBD1. Sequences were obtained from PBMCs or T cells enriched from blood (not recorded which). The CDR3 sequence: CASSWGQGYTDTQYF. The CDR3 nucleotides read TGCGCCAGCAGTTGGGGACAGGGGTACACAGATACGCAGTATTTT.